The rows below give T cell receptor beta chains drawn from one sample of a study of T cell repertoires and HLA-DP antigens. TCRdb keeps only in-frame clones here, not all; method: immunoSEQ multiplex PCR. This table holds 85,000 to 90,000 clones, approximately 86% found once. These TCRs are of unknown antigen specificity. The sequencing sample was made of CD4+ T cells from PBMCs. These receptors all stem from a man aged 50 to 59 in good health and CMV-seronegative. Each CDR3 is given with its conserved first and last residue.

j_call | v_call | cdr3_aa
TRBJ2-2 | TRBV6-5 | CASSRRFTNTGELFF
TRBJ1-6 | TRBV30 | CAWSVLTGAHSPLHF
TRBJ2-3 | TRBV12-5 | CASGLDGPGGLLGTQYF
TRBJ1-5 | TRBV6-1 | CASSERIGPQHF
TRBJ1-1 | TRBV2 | CASSARQVVTEAFF
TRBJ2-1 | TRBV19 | CAETGLAGEGGEQFF
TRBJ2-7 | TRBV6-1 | CASSASVQYGTYEQYF
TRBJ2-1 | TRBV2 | CASSQTSGGGLRTNEQFF
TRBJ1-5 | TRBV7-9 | CASSARTGGGEPQHF
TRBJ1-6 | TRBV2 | CASTADRGSYNSPLHF
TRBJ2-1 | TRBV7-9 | CASSQDPGRSNNEQFF
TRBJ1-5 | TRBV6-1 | CASRGNDDNQPQHF
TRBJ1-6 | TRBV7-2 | CASSLGQVGPLHF
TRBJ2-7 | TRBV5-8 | CASSHRVAGAHEQYF
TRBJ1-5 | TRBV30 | CAWRPSRNSNQPQHF